This T cell receptor beta chain was identified during a study of T-cell memory formation after mild COVID-19. Study-level information: Each donor largely had its own TCR clusters.

V was pared by 4 bases and J by 1 base, with 14 bases between. CDR1 SQVTM and CDR2 ANQGSEA come from the germline V gene. The CDR3 covers 14 residues. After 5'RACE with constant-segment primers, TCR alpha and TCR beta cDNA libraries carrying sample barcodes and UMIs were obtained. TCRdb re-called the 5' RACE reads with MiXCR, one entry per CDR3 protein. The repertoire holds 35,000 to 50,000 distinct CDR3 sequences, less than 9.5% seen once, with roughly 12% in the top ten. The chain recombines TRBV29-1 with TRBJ2-7; D gene ambiguous. Sample: PBMCs or a T cell subset sorted from them (not recorded which). This clonotype was sampled from an adult woman who had mild COVID-19 (a few samples of this study predate the infection). Cell type and time point are not known. As DNA, the CDR3 is TGCAGCGTTGGCGGAGAATTGGGGTCCTACGAGCAGTACTTC. The encoded protein is CSVGGELGSYEQYF.